Here is one TCR beta chain with its context. No antigen is known for it. TCRdb keeps only in-frame clones here, not all; method: immunoSEQ multiplex PCR. The table has about 32,000 clones, roughly 84% seen once. This specimen comes from a study of OX40 agonist ivuxolimab in advanced cancers. Study details: Partial responses were observed in three patients, of whom one had hepatocellular carcinoma and two had cutaneous melanoma.

V lost 3 bases to trimming and J lost 4 bases; unmatched junction nucleotides: 5. This CDR3 is 15 amino acids long. The V gene's germline CDR1 is SGDLS and CDR2 YYNGEE. General study findings and limits: Expanded peripheral T cell antigen specificity was not determined. Also showing low normalized T-cell clonal expansion were some of the nonresponders.

The specimen was CD4+ or CD8+ T cells sorted from blood, collected in a trial of the OX40 agonist ivuxolimab. The sequence derives from an adult with an advanced solid tumor such as melanoma, head and neck, liver or kidney cancer. The genes are TRBV9 and TRBJ1-1, with 11 bases fitting TRBD1. For the CDR3, the DNA is TGTGCCAGCAGCGCCCCGGGACAGGGGGTCACTGAAGCTTTCTTT. Protein product: CASSAPGQGVTEAFF.